The T cell receptor beta chain described here comes from a study of blood T cell repertoires in COVID-19. The overall study: COVID-19 samples collected from the United States, Italy and Spain covered acute and convalescent phases. Sample material is recorded as cDNA or gDNA derived from T cells, B-cell-depleted T cells, or PBMCs.

This clone has just a few counts. Trimming took off 2 bases at V and 7 bases at J, with 15 bases between the two ends. The CDR3 is 15 amino acids. Germline V lookup: CDR1 KGHSH, CDR2 LQKENI. Sequencing used immunoSEQ multiplex PCR; TCRdb keeps in-frame clones, though not all of them. The repertoire consists of some 190,000 clones, with around 80% occurring once and the leading ten covering approximately 8%. Sequencing was carried out using peripheral blood. The origin of this receptor is an elderly woman with COVID-19, enrolled during active disease. The V call is TRBV18, the J call TRBJ1-5, with D possibly matching TRBD1 (5 bases). CDR3 in amino acids: CASSPFAGVQQPQHF. The CDR3 coding sequence is TGTGCCAGCTCACCATTCGCGGGGGTTCAACAGCCCCAGCATTTT.